These T cell receptor beta chains were read from a single sample in a study of blood T cell repertoires in COVID-19. Generated by immunoSEQ multiplex PCR, the TCRdb table keeps only in-frame clones and is missing some. The sample lists roughly 130,000 clones, around 87% occurring once. Source material: peripheral blood. The receptors were gathered from a woman in her sixties with acute or convalescent COVID-19. CDR3s include the opening cysteine and the closing phenylalanine or tryptophan. Fields, in order: J gene, D gene, V gene, CDR3 length, clone size, CDR3 protein, CDR3 DNA. A D gene is named only where the DNA matches it firmly. Clone size is shown for a subset of rows, as once, few, many or a class of expanded clone.

TRBJ2-1 TRBD2 TRBV29-1 14 . CSVRGTSGYNEQFF TGCAGCGTCCGAGGGACTAGCGGGTACAATGAGCAGTTCTTC
TRBJ1-1 . TRBV29-1 13 . CSVAQTLNTEAFF TGCAGCGTTGCCCAGACTCTGAACACTGAAGCTTTCTTT
TRBJ1-4 . TRBV25-1 14 . CASAFGHPNEKLFF TGTGCCAGCGCGTTTGGACACCCGAATGAAAAACTGTTTTTT
TRBJ1-2 . TRBV13 16 . CASSSYGRVGEDGYTF TGTGCCAGCAGCTCATATGGGCGAGTGGGGGAGGATGGCTACACCTTC
TRBJ2-5 . TRBV3-1/TRBV3-2 16 . CASSQPTTGVRETQYF TGTGCCAGCAGCCAACCGACTACGGGAGTCCGGGAGACCCAGTACTTC
TRBJ1-5 TRBD1 TRBV3-1/TRBV3-2 16 . CASSQGVTGISAAQHF TGTGCCAGCAGCCAAGGTGTGACAGGGATATCAGCGGCCCAGCATTTT
TRBJ1-6 . TRBV19 14 once CASSIGAGDSPLHF TGTGCCAGTAGTATCGGCGCGGGGGATTCACCCCTCCACTTT
TRBJ2-1 . TRBV24-1 15 . CATSASGSYYNEQFF TGTGCCACCAGTGCATCGGGGTCCTACTACAATGAGCAGTTCTTC
TRBJ1-6 . TRBV6-5 12 . CASKGDNSPLHF TGTGCCAGTAAGGGGGATAATTCACCCCTCCACTTT
TRBJ1-3 . TRBV4-1 16 . CASSILQGGTGNTIYF TGCGCCAGCAGCATCCTCCAGGGAGGTACTGGAAACACCATATATTTT
TRBJ2-1 . TRBV30 14 once CAWSVLLGSDEQFF TGTGCCTGGAGTGTATTACTAGGTTCCGATGAGCAGTTCTTC
TRBJ2-3 . TRBV5-4 16 . CASSLRLASSTDTQYF TGTGCCAGCAGCTTGAGGCTAGCTAGCAGCACAGATACGCAGTATTTT
TRBJ2-7 . TRBV30 11 . CAWSGGYEQYF TGTGCCTGGAGCGGAGGCTACGAGCAGTACTTC
TRBJ2-1 TRBD2 TRBV9 17 . CASSSTSGRALYNEQFF TGTGCCAGCAGCTCCACTAGCGGGAGGGCCCTCTACAATGAGCAGTTCTTC
TRBJ1-1 . TRBV9 17 . CASSVAPNIAGITEAFF TGTGCCAGCAGCGTAGCCCCAAATATTGCGGGTATCACTGAAGCTTTCTTT
TRBJ2-2 TRBD2 TRBV18 18 . CASSPRLAGLANTGELFF TGTGCCAGCTCACCGCGACTAGCGGGACTAGCGAACACCGGGGAGCTGTTTTTT
TRBJ2-1 TRBD1 TRBV20-1 11 . CSASFRQGTLF TGCAGTGCTAGCTTTCGACAGGGAACCCTCTTC
TRBJ2-3 . TRBV27 13 once CASSQQTTTTQYF TGTGCCAGCAGCCAACAAACTACTACCACGCAGTATTTT
TRBJ1-5 . TRBV2 13 . CASSPGRLQPQHF TGTGCCAGCAGTCCAGGAAGGTTACAGCCCCAGCATTTT
TRBJ1-1 . TRBV6-4 14 . CASSVRIGGSEAFF TGTGCCAGCAGTGTCCGAATTGGGGGGTCTGAAGCTTTCTTT
TRBJ1-4 . TRBV20-1 14 . CSASSGATNEKLFF TGCAGTGCTAGTTCAGGGGCAACTAATGAAAAACTGTTTTTT
TRBJ1-1 . TRBV20-1 13 few CSASRGLNTEAFF TGCAGTGCTAGTAGGGGTTTGAACACTGAAGCTTTCTTT
TRBJ2-2 . TRBV27 12 . CASSLLTGELFF TGTGCCAGCAGCTTACTTACCGGGGAGCTGTTTTTT
TRBJ1-5 TRBD1 TRBV6-6 16 . CASSYFTGGGNQPQHF TGTGCCAGCAGTTACTTTACAGGGGGAGGCAATCAGCCCCAGCATTTT
TRBJ1-1 TRBD1 TRBV27 12 . CASSFLTGRAFF TGTGCCAGCAGTTTCCTGACAGGGCGAGCTTTCTTT
TRBJ2-3 . TRBV7-9 14 . CASSPGTATDTQYF TGTGCCAGCAGCCCCGGGACTGCCACAGATACGCAGTATTTT
TRBJ2-1 TRBD2 TRBV29-1 13 . CSVPGLGNNEQFF TGCAGCGTCCCCGGACTAGGAAACAATGAGCAGTTCTTC
TRBJ2-7 . TRBV7-2 14 . CASSLGGSFYEQYF TGTGCCAGCAGCCTCGGGGGTAGCTTCTACGAGCAGTACTTC
TRBJ2-5 TRBD2 TRBV27 15 . CASSLEAGGQETQYF TGTGCCAGCAGTTTAGAGGCGGGAGGACAAGAGACCCAGTACTTC
TRBJ1-2 . TRBV12-3/TRBV12-4 13 . CASIRHPTYGYTF TGTGCCAGCATCAGACATCCCACCTATGGCTACACCTTC
TRBJ2-7 TRBD2 TRBV28 17 . CASPPGGALAGDHEQYF TGTGCCAGCCCGCCAGGGGGGGCCCTAGCGGGAGACCACGAGCAGTACTTC
TRBJ1-4 TRBD1 TRBV3-1/TRBV3-2 13 . CASSAGQGEKLFF TGTGCCAGCAGCGCTGGACAGGGTGAAAAACTGTTTTTT
TRBJ1-1 . TRBV5-1 14 . CASSLFGVNTEAFF TGCGCCAGCAGCTTGTTCGGTGTGAACACTGAAGCTTTCTTT
TRBJ2-7 TRBD2 TRBV2 15 once CASGPETSGTREQYF TGTGCCAGCGGCCCAGAGACTAGCGGGACAAGAGAGCAGTACTTC
TRBJ2-3 TRBD2 TRBV5-6 14 . CASSQGLALDTQYF TGTGCCAGCAGCCAGGGACTAGCCTTAGATACGCAGTATTTT
TRBJ1-6 TRBD1 TRBV6-5 14 . CASNDRDSHSPLHF TGTGCCAGCAACGACCGGGACAGTCACTCACCCCTCCACTTT
TRBJ1-1 . TRBV7-9 12 . CASRETNTEAFF TGTGCCAGCCGGGAGACTAACACTGAAGCTTTCTTT
TRBJ2-1 TRBD1 TRBV2 15 . CASSRDRGGYNEQFF TGTGCCAGCAGTCGGGACAGGGGTGGCTACAATGAGCAGTTCTTC
TRBJ1-3 . TRBV20-1 11 . CSTVSGNTIYF TGCAGCACAGTCTCTGGAAACACCATATATTTT
TRBJ1-5 . TRBV5-4 14 . CASSLTGSNQPQHF TGTGCCAGCAGCTTGACAGGGAGCAATCAGCCCCAGCATTTT
TRBJ2-1 TRBD2 TRBV7-9 18 . CASSPHIKRENTYNEQFF TGTGCCAGCAGCCCCCACATTAAGCGGGAGAACACCTACAATGAGCAGTTCTTC
TRBJ1-2 . TRBV27 13 few CASSKQTGYGYTF TGTGCCAGCAGTAAACAGACAGGCTATGGCTACACCTTC
TRBJ1-2 . TRBV6-5 12 . CASSKQVEGYTF TGTGCCAGCAGTAAACAGGTGGAAGGCTACACCTTC
TRBJ1-2 . TRBV19 16 . CASSIGGRRGEDGYTF TGTGCCAGTAGTATTGGAGGTCGGAGGGGAGAGGATGGCTACACCTTC
TRBJ2-1 . TRBV9 15 . CASSVEADGYNEQFF TGTGCCAGCTCCGTGGAGGCAGACGGGTACAATGAGCAGTTCTTC
TRBJ1-2 . TRBV13 16 few CASSLVLVPVRDGYTF TGTGCCAGCAGCTTAGTGTTGGTACCTGTGCGGGATGGCTACACCTTC